This T cell receptor beta chain is from a study of cytomegalovirus exposure and HLA in healthy donors. Overall study results and limits: For most subjects, TCR beta sequences were reported to predict HLA-A and HLA-B alleles with accuracy. Looking again later, the authors saw that most CMV-associated TCR beta chains seemed HLA-restricted. CMV antigen specificity was confirmed in vitro for three CMV-associated chains.

Trimming removed 6 bases at V and 5 bases at J, with 19 bases between. This CDR3 has 15 amino acids. Germline CDR1 MNHNY, CDR2 SVGAGI (reference sequence). Researchers ran the PCR with 60 Vbeta and 13 Jbeta primers. TCRdb's table, derived via immunoSEQ multiplex PCR, lists solely in-frame clones and lacks some. The sample contains 150,000 to 200,000 clones, approximately 84% of which appear only once. Everyone who donated was a healthy bone marrow donor. For this clone: Antigen: not known.

The clonotype comes from a boy younger than 18 in good health and CMV-seronegative. The specimen sequenced was PBMCs. This chain connects TRBV6-6 to TRBJ2-5; D perhaps matches TRBD1 (6 bases). The CDR3: CASSYPQGMVETQYF. CDR3 nucleotides: TGTGCCAGCAGCTACCCACAGGGTATGGTGGAGACCCAGTACTTC.